Described below is a single T cell receptor (beta chain) sequence and its context. The CDR3 runs to 14 residues. V lost 0 bases and J lost 8, with 14 bases in between. In germline, CDR1 is SGDLS, CDR2 YYNGEE. As originally analysed: By means of reference gene primer amplification, nucleated cell counts were estimated. The method was immunoSEQ multiplex PCR; TCRdb's version includes in-frame clones alone and lacks a portion of them. V and J calls and clone size come straight from that table; D and trimming were deduced from the DNA. The sample contains around 140,000 clones, around four fifths of which appear only once. This entry belongs to a study of blood T cell repertoires in COVID-19. Participants came from about 24 US areas, aged about 18 to 89 years. Participant reports of clinical history set cohort assignment.

Sequences were obtained from PBMCs or T cells enriched from blood (not recorded which). This TCR derives from a man aged 35 to 55 with acute COVID-19. The V and J genes are TRBV9 and TRBJ1-2, with D uncertain. The CDR3 DNA sequence: TGTGCCAGCAGCGTAGAGCCGGGGATAGTGGGCTACACCTTC. Residues: CASSVEPGIVGYTF.